The 19 T cell receptor beta chains in this list originate from one sample, sequenced in a study of ipilimumab plus nivolumab after autologous stem cell transplantation. Clones were read by immunoSEQ multiplex PCR, and TCRdb kept only the in-frame ones, dropping some. The table includes approximately 84,000 clones, 83% detected once. Here the sequenced sample was PBMCs, taken in a trial of ipilimumab plus nivolumab as post-transplant consolidation. The receptors were gathered from a male donor with diffuse large B-cell lymphoma.

The rearrangement links TRBV5-4 to TRBJ1-1; D call uncertain. Germline V gives CDR1 SGHNT, CDR2 YYREEE (reference sequence). Trimming cost V 4 bases and J 1 base, with 14 bases left between them. CDR3 length: 15 amino acids. As DNA, the CDR3 is TGTGCCAGCAGCGTACTTATGAGGGAGAACACTGAAGCTTTCTTT. It codes for CASSVLMRENTEAFF.

This clone was detected once. This chain uses TRBV6-6 with TRBJ1-1, with D possibly being TRBD1 (5 bases). V gave up 7 bases and J gave up 1 base, with 10 bases separating them. The CDR3 totals 13 residues. CDR1 and CDR2 from the germline V gene are MNHNY and SVGAGI (reference sequence). The DNA of the CDR3 is TGTGCCAGCATTAGGGACGGGAACACTGAAGCTTTCTTT. Residues: CASIRDGNTEAFF.

The CDR3 DNA sequence: TGCGCCAGCAGCTTGGGGACAGGGAGGGTTGGCACTGAAGCTTTCTTT. Its translation is CASSLGTGRVGTEAFF. The gene calls are TRBV5-1 and TRBJ1-1; 8 bases are shared with TRBD1. Germline V CDR1 and CDR2: SGHRS, YFSETQ. V shed 0 bases and J 4 bases; nucleotides not matched to a gene: 8. The CDR3 length is 16 residues. Drawing the rest from reference TRBV5-1 and TRBJ1-1, the complete variable domain is KAGVTQTPRYLIKTRGQQVTLSCSPISGHRSVSWYQQTPGQGLQFLFEYFSETQRNKGNFPGRFSGRQFSNSRSEMNVSTLELGDSALYLCASSLGTGRVGTEAFFGQGTRLTVV.

The chain joins TRBV27 to TRBJ2-2, with TRBD2 matching over 10 bases. The length of the CDR3 is 16 residues. In germline, CDR1 is MNHEY, CDR2 SMNVEV (reference sequence). The ends lost 4 bases at V and 6 bases at J; junction bases unmatched: 8. Written as DNA, the CDR3 is TGTGCCAGCAGTTCCCAGCGGGGGGGCGCGGCCGGGGAGCTGTTTTTT. Translating it yields CASSSQRGGAAGELFF.

The genes are TRBV2 and TRBJ2-1, with 11 bases fitting TRBD2. The V segment lost 7 bases and the J segment 10 bases; nucleotides outside the gene matches: 12. CDR1 and CDR2 from the germline V gene are SNHLY and FYNNEI. This CDR3 region has 15 residues. CDR3 nucleotide sequence: TGTGCCAGCACTCCCGAGACTAGCGGGGTAGGGGAGCAGTTCTTC. It specifies CASTPETSGVGEQFF.

The chain joins TRBV7-2 to TRBJ2-2, with no clear D. V was pared by 6 bases and J by 5 bases, with 13 bases between. The CDR3 has 14 residues. Germline CDR1 is SGHTA and CDR2 is FQGNSA. DNA for the CDR3: TGTGCCAGCAGAACGGAGAAGGGTACCGGGGAGCTGTTTTTT. Translated: CASRTEKGTGELFF. Filled out from reference TRBV7-2 and TRBJ2-2, the complete variable domain reads GAGVSQSPSNKVTEKGKDVELRCDPISGHTALYWYRQSLGQGLEFLIYFQGNSAPDKSGLPSDRFSAERTGGSVSTLTIQRTQQEDSAVYLCASRTEKGTGELFFGEGSRLTVL.

The V call is TRBV5-8, the J call TRBJ1-1; a weak D match, TRBD1 (5 bases). This CDR3 contains 13 residues. Germline loops: CDR1 SGHTS, CDR2 YDEGEE. Trimming took 4 bases from V and 1 from J, leaving 8 bases between them. The CDR3 spells CASSRTGNTEAFF. Written as DNA, the CDR3 is TGTGCCAGCAGCCGTACAGGGAACACTGAAGCTTTCTTT.

V usage is TRBV7-9 and J usage is TRBJ2-3; a possible D gene is TRBD2 (6 bases). The V end lost 8 bases, the J end lost 2 bases, and 14 bases lay between the germline ends. This CDR3 has 14 amino acids. The germline CDR1 and CDR2 sequences are SEHNR and FQNEAQ (reference sequence). CDR3 protein: CASEAGLNTDTQYF. The CDR3 region has the DNA TGTGCCAGCGAGGCGGGACTTAACACAGATACGCAGTATTTT.

The chain carries TRBV2 and TRBJ1-2; D is unclear. V lost 5 bases and J 8 bases, leaving 18 bases between the germline ends. The CDR3 has 14 amino acids. Germline V gene sequence: CDR1 SNHLY, CDR2 FYNNEI. CDR3 DNA sequence: TGTGCCAGCAGTCCCGGGAGTTTGGTCTCGGGCTACACCTTC. It codes for CASSPGSLVSGYTF. Supplemented by reference TRBV2 and TRBJ1-2, the full variable domain reads EPEVTQTPSHQVTQMGQEVILRCVPISNHLYFYWYRQILGQKVEFLVSFYNNEISEKSEIFDDQFSVERPDGSNFTLKIRSTKLEDSAMYFCASSPGSLVSGYTFGSGTRLTVV.

V and J are TRBV18 and TRBJ2-3; D perhaps matches TRBD2 (6 bases). CDR3 length: 13 residues. CDR1 KGHSH and CDR2 LQKENI come from the germline V gene. Between the trimmed V and J ends, which lost 8 bases and 2 bases, there was a span of 11 bases. In nucleotides, the CDR3 is TGTGCCAGCCATGGGGGGACCACAGATACGCAGTATTTT. It is translated as CASHGGTTDTQYF.

This clone was seen only a few times. The V call is TRBV2, the J call TRBJ1-2; D gene ambiguous. The CDR3 spans 14 residues. Trimming removed 4 bases from V and 4 bases from J, with 13 bases in between. The germline gives CDR1 SNHLY, CDR2 FYNNEI. Here the CDR3 DNA reads TGTGCCAGCAGTGTAGACCGGACCCTCTATGGCTACACCTTC. As protein: CASSVDRTLYGYTF. The whole variable domain, filled in from reference TRBV2 and TRBJ1-2, reads EPEVTQTPSHQVTQMGQEVILRCVPISNHLYFYWYRQILGQKVEFLVSFYNNEISEKSEIFDDQFSVERPDGSNFTLKIRSTKLEDSAMYFCASSVDRTLYGYTFGSGTRLTVV.

In this sample, this clone turned up once. Sequence at one end of the junction differs from germline and may be a read error. V is TRBV6-5 and J is TRBJ1-3, with no clear D. This CDR3 is built from 13 residues. The germline V gene encodes CDR1 MNHEY and CDR2 SVGAGI. CDR3 in DNA: TGTGCCATCAGTTCGGGTTCTGGAAACACCATATATTTT. As protein: CAISSGSGNTIYF.

The V gene is TRBV6-5, the J gene TRBJ2-5; the D is unclear. Trimming cost V 6 bases and J 7 bases, with 12 bases left between them. The germline V gene encodes CDR1 MNHEY and CDR2 SVGAGI. The CDR3 is made up of 12 amino acids. CDR3 in DNA: TGTGCCAGCAGCCCCTTTTCGGGGACCCAGTACTTC. Protein sequence: CASSPFSGTQYF.

This clone was counted once. The chain uses TRBV5-1 and TRBJ1-3; TRBD1 might be the D (6 bases). The CDR3 consists of 16 residues. V lost 3 bases and J lost 4, with 17 bases in between. The germline V gene encodes CDR1 SGHRS and CDR2 YFSETQ. CDR3 sequence: CASSYREGGSGNTIYF. In nucleotides, the CDR3 is TGCGCCAGCAGCTACCGGGAGGGGGGATCCGGAAACACCATATATTTT.

This clone appeared a few times. The chain couples TRBV20-1 to TRBJ1-1; tentatively, D is TRBD1 (6 bases). Between the trimmed V and J ends, which lost 6 bases and 4 bases, there was a span of 9 bases. Germline CDR1 is DFQATT and CDR2 is SNEGSKA (reference sequence). This CDR3 spans 11 amino acids. The CDR3 loop reads CSARTVTEAFF. For the CDR3, the DNA is TGCAGTGCGCGGACAGTCACTGAAGCTTTCTTT.

The genes are TRBV6-5 and TRBJ1-2; weak D call: TRBD1 (5 bases). The CDR3 has 15 amino acids. Between the trimmed V and J ends, which lost 0 bases and 6 bases, there was a span of 14 bases. Germline V gene lookup returns CDR1 MNHEY and CDR2 SVGAGI. The CDR3 loop reads CASSYSGRGKNGYTF. CDR3 sequence (DNA): TGTGCCAGCAGTTACTCCGGACGGGGGAAAAATGGCTACACCTTC.

This chain joins TRBV5-1 and TRBJ2-7; 7 bases fit TRBD1. The V segment lost 0 bases and the J segment 4 bases; nucleotides outside the gene matches: 7. This CDR3 spans 15 amino acids. Per the germline V gene, CDR1 is SGHRS and CDR2 is YFSETQ. The CDR3 nucleotides are TGCGCCAGCAGCTTGGATAGGACAGGCGCATACGAGCAGTACTTC. It codes for CASSLDRTGAYEQYF.

V usage is TRBV20-1 and J usage is TRBJ1-1; D unclear. The CDR3 is 10 residues long. Germline CDR1 is DFQATT and CDR2 is SNEGSKA (reference sequence). V was clipped by 5 bases and J by 11 bases, with 12 bases between them. The DNA of the CDR3 is TGCAGTGCTGCCCAGGTACGGGCTTTCTTT. Translation: CSAAQVRAFF.

The chain recombines TRBV10-2 with TRBJ2-3; D may be TRBD2 (7 bases). This CDR3 comprises 15 residues. Germline CDR1 and CDR2: WSHSY and SAAADI. Deletions cut 5 bases from V and 2 bases from J, with 14 bases between. The CDR3 region has the DNA TGCGCCAGCAGTCGGGCGGGGGCCATCACAGATACGCAGTATTTT. Translation gives CASSRAGAITDTQYF.